This T cell receptor beta chain originates from a study of beta chain features in type 1 diabetes. Across the study: There were 107,917,701 sorted cells examined across all samples. Whole-study results and caveats: For Type 1 diabetes patients, all four CD4+ subsets carried TCRB CDR3s that were moderately but significantly shorter. VDJ junctions sequenced from type 1 diabetes patients showed fewer insertions and more deletions.

A note on this clone: What it binds is unknown.

Expressed TCRB transcripts were sequenced after all isolated RNA was converted to cDNA. Samples of naive, central memory and regulatory T cells yielded a mean of around 3.4 million reads. Assay used: immunoSEQ multiplex PCR; TCRdb lists only in-frame clones, some missing. Of hundreds of thousands of clones listed, roughly 12% are singletons. The CDR3 has 13 residues. The germline CDR1 and CDR2 sequences are GTSNPN and SVGIG (reference sequence). The V end lost 0 bases, the J end lost 8 bases, and 10 bases lay between the germline ends. CD45RO/CCR7/CD25/CD127/CD95/CD27 staining was used to isolate CD4+ naive, central memory, regulatory and stem cell-like memory cells by sorting.

Sequencing was carried out using naive CD4+ T cells from blood. The V call is TRBV30, the J call TRBJ1-4; no definite D call. The receptor was derived from a young man with type 1 diabetes. The CDR3 coding sequence is TGTGCCTGGAGTGTAACCGGGGTCGAAAAACTGTTTTTT. This sequence encodes CAWSVTGVEKLFF.